This T cell receptor (beta chain) was sequenced for a study of blood T cells in healthy people across ages. There are 14 residues in the CDR3. CDR1 is ENHRY and CDR2 is SYGVKD in the germline V gene. V lost 7 bases and J lost 5; bases outside the gene matches: 8. All donors came from Russia, were Caucasian and healthy, and spanned ages about 6 to 100. Each sample provided at least 5 micrograms of extracted total RNA. Notes on the study in general: The study lacked donor CMV status, which possibly confounded expanded clonotype changes.

The table lists this clonotype with a few counts. The antigen is undetermined. Next came a second PCR, run for roughly 7 to 12 cycles, which used a sample-barcoded 5' primer along with a J-beta primer mix. A 12-random-nucleotide template-switch adaptor tagged each cDNA molecule. A single record per CDR3 protein comes from TCRdb applying MiXCR to the 5' RACE reads. The table shows some 690,000 distinct CDR3 sequences, with 22% occurring only once. The chain recombines TRBV10-3 with TRBJ2-3; TRBD2 matches 8 bases. Sequencing used blood. The sequence was collected from a man aged 65 to 85 in good health. CDR3 sequence reads: CAITPAGGEDTQYF. CDR3 nucleotides: TGTGCCATCACCCCGGCGGGGGGTGAAGATACGCAGTATTTT.